This TCR beta chain was obtained from a study of OX40 agonist ivuxolimab in advanced cancers. Notes on the study in general: No determination was made of the antigen specificity of the expanded peripheral T cells.

Concerning this clone: Its antigen is unidentified. A read error may account for a junction end that differs from germline.

Germline assignment: CDR1 SSHAT and CDR2 FNYEAQ (reference sequence). The CDR3 sequence is 13 residues long. Libraries were prepared by immunoSEQ multiplex PCR; TCRdb keeps only in-frame clonotypes and omits some of them. The data hold 85,000 to 120,000 clones, with less than 95% observed a single time. This rearrangement joins TRBV7-7 to TRBJ1-1; D unclear. This TCR came from an adult with an advanced solid tumor such as melanoma, head and neck, liver or kidney cancer. The specimen comprised CD4+ or CD8+ T cells sorted from blood, sampled in a trial of the OX40 agonist ivuxolimab. In DNA form, the CDR3 reads TGTGCTAGCAGCTTAGGTACGAACACTGAAGCTTTCTTT. Translating it yields CASSLGTNTEAFF.